Sequencing of this TCR beta chain was carried out in a study of T cells in Graves' hyperthyroidism and ophthalmopathy. Whole-study results and caveats: Model-based prediction identified ophthalmopathy a median about 6 months prior to its onset.

The length of the CDR3 is 17 residues. This clonotype was observed a handful of times. Its antigen is not identified. A much bigger clone sits one base away, suggesting this may be a read error. The TCR beta CDR3 regions underwent amplification using RNA transcripts as the source. During a first-round RT-PCR of the TCR CDR3, the HTBI primer set was used. TCRdb passed the multiplex PCR reads through MiXCR, listing each CDR3 protein once. The sample has 300,000 to 450,000 distinct CDR3 sequences, more than 12% seen once; the top ten hold around a fifth. A Clinical Activity Score of at least 3, a NOSPECS grade of at least 4 and a duration under 3 months were recorded in the ophthalmopathy patients. Patients showing uncontrolled infection, other autoimmune disease, pregnancy or lactation were ineligible. PBMCs came from roughly 10 ml fresh peripheral blood.

The sequencing sample was made of blood. The chain employs TRBV12-3 or TRBV12-4 and TRBJ2-1; 11 bases fit TRBD1. The J call is in doubt because the DNA end fits TRBJ2-7 better. This TCR was recovered from a young woman with Graves' ophthalmopathy. In DNA form, the CDR3 reads TGTGCCAGCAGTACGCGGTTCCGGGGACAGGGGGGCAATGAGCAGTACTTC. It encodes CASSTRFRGQGGNEQYF.